One sample yielded the 4 T cell receptor beta chains listed below, sequenced in a study of shared T cell receptors in the human thymus. Only in-frame clones appear in the TCRdb table, and some are missing; sequencing was by immunoSEQ multiplex PCR. The profile shows roughly 700,000 clones, roughly 90% of them singletons. Another study also made use of these data, one on human thymus T cells.

Sequenced input: thymocytes. These receptors originate from a boy in the first two years of life with a congenital heart defect.

The chain uses TRBV10-3 and TRBJ2-7; TRBD1 matches 7 bases. CDR3 size: 16 residues. The germline V gene encodes CDR1 ENHRY and CDR2 SYGVKD. The trim removed 1 base at V and 1 base at J, leaving 7 bases unmatched. CDR3 loop: CAISEYHRGISYEQYF. CDR3 sequence (DNA): TGTGCCATCAGTGAGTACCACAGGGGCATATCCTACGAGCAGTACTTC.

The chain carries TRBV7-9 and TRBJ1-4; 7 bases match TRBD1. The CDR3 sequence is 17 residues long. V lost 0 bases, J lost 6 bases, and 10 bases stayed unmatched. Germline assignment: CDR1 SEHNR and CDR2 FQNEAQ (reference sequence). The CDR3 is CASSLAPATGKDEKLFF. The CDR3 DNA reads as TGTGCCAGCAGCTTAGCGCCCGCGACAGGGAAGGATGAAAAACTGTTTTTT. Filled out from reference TRBV7-9 and TRBJ1-4, the complete variable domain reads DTGVSQNPRHKITKRGQNVTFRCDPISEHNRLYWYRQTLGQGPEFLTYFQNEAQLEKSRLLSDRFSAERPKGSFSTLEIQRTEQGDSAMYLCASSLAPATGKDEKLFFGSGTQLSVL.

The V call is TRBV27, the J call TRBJ2-7; 9 nucleotides agree with TRBD2. J lost 7 bases, V lost 5 bases, and 9 bases had no gene match. The CDR3 is made up of 14 amino acids. CDR1 is MNHEY, CDR2 SMNVEV, per germline (reference sequence). CDR3 bases: TGTGCCAGCAGTCCCGGACGGCGGGGGGGGGAGCAGTACTTC. Its translation: CASSPGRRGGEQYF.

This clone was observed a single time. The chain combines TRBV27 with TRBJ2-1; possibly TRBD2 for D (5 bases). Per germline, CDR1 MNHEY and CDR2 SMNVEV (reference sequence). Between the trimmed V and J ends, which lost 2 bases and 9 bases, there was a span of 11 bases. This CDR3 comprises 13 residues. The CDR3 sequence: CASSLIGGGEQFF. CDR3 DNA: TGTGCCAGCAGTTTAATAGGAGGCGGTGAGCAGTTCTTC.